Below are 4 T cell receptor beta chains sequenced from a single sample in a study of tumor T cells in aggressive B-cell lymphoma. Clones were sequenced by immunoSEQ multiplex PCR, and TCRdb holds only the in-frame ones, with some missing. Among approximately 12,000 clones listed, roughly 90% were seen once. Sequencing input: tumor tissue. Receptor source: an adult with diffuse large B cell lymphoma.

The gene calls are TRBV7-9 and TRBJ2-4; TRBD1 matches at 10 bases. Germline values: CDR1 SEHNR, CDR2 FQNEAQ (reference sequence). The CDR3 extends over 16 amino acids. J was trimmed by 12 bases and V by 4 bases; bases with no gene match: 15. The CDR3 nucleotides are TGTGCCAGCAGCTCAACCCCGGGACAGGGGATCGGGAATCAGTACTTC. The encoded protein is CASSSTPGQGIGNQYF.

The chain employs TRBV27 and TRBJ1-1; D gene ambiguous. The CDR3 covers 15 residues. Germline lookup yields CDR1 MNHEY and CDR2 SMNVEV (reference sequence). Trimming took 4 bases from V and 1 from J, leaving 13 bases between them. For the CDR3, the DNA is TGTGCCAGCAGTTGGGCGAGGGCCAGGAACACTGAAGCTTTCTTT. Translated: CASSWARARNTEAFF.

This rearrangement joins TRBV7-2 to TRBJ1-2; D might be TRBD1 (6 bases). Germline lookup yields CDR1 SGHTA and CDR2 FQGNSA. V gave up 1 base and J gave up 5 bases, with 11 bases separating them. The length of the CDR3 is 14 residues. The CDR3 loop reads CASSLEAGVYGYTF. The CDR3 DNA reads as TGTGCCAGCAGCTTAGAAGCAGGGGTGTATGGCTACACCTTC.

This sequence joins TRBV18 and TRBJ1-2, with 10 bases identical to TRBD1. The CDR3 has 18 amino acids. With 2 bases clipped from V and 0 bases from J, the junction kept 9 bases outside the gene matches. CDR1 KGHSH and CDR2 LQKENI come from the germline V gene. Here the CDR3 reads CASSPALDRGRTNYGYTF. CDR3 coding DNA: TGTGCCAGCTCACCAGCCTTGGACAGGGGGAGGACTAACTATGGCTACACCTTC. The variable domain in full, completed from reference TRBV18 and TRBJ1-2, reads NAGVMQNPRHLVRRRGQEARLRCSPMKGHSHVYWYRQLPEEGLKFMVYLQKENIIDESGMPKERFSAEFPKEGPSILRIQQVVRGDSAAYFCASSPALDRGRTNYGYTFGSGTRLTVV.